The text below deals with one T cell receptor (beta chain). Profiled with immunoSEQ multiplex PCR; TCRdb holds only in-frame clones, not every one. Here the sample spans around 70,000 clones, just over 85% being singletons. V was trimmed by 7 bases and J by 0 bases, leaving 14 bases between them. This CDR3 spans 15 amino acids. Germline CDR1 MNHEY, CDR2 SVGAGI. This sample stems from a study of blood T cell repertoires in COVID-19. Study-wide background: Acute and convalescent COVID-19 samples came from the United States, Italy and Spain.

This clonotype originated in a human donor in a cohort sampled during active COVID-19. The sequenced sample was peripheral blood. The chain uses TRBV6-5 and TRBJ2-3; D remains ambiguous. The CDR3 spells CASMRQETSTDTQYF. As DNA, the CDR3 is TGTGCCAGCATGAGGCAAGAGACTAGCACAGATACGCAGTATTTT.